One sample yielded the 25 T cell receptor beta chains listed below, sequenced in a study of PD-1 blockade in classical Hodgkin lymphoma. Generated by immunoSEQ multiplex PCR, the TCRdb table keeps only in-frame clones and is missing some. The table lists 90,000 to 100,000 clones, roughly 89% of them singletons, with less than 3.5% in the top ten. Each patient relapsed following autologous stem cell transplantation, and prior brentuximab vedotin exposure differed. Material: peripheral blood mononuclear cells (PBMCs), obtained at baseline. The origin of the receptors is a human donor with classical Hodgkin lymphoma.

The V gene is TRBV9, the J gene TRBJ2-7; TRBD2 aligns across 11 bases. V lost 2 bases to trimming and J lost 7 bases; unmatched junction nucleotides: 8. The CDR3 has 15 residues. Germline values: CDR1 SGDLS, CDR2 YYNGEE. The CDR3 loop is CASSVRLAGLVEQYF. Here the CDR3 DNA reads TGTGCCAGCAGCGTGAGACTAGCGGGATTAGTAGAGCAGTACTTC.

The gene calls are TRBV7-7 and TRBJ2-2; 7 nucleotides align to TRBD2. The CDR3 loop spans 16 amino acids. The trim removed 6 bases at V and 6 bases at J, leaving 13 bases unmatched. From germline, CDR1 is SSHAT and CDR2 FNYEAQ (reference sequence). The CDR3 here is CASSLLGGSLPGELFF. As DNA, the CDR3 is TGTGCCAGCAGTTTGCTCGGCGGGAGTCTTCCCGGGGAGCTGTTTTTT.

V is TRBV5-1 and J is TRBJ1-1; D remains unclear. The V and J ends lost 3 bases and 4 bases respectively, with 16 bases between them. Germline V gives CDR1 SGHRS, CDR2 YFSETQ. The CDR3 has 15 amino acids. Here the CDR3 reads CASSWAEVLGTEAFF. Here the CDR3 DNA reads TGCGCCAGCAGCTGGGCGGAGGTCCTCGGCACTGAAGCTTTCTTT. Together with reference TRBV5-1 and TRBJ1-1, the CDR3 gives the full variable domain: KAGVTQTPRYLIKTRGQQVTLSCSPISGHRSVSWYQQTPGQGLQFLFEYFSETQRNKGNFPGRFSGRQFSNSRSEMNVSTLELGDSALYLCASSWAEVLGTEAFFGQGTRLTVV.

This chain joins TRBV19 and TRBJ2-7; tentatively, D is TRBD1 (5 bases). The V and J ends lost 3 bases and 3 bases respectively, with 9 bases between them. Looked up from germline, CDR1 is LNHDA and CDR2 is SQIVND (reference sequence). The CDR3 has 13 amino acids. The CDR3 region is CASSIAGLYEQYF. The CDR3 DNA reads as TGTGCCAGTAGTATCGCAGGGCTCTACGAGCAGTACTTC.

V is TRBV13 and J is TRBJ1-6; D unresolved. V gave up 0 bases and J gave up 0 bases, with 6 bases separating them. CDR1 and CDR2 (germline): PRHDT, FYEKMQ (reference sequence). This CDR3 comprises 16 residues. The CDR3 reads CASSLGSSSYNSPLHF. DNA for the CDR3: TGTGCCAGCAGCTTAGGATCTAGCTCCTATAATTCACCCCTCCACTTT. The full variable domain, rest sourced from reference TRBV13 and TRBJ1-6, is AAGVIQSPRHLIKEKRETATLKCYPIPRHDTVYWYQQGPGQDPQFLISFYEKMQSDKGSIPDRFSAQQFSDYHSELNMSSLELGDSALYFCASSLGSSSYNSPLHFGNGTRLTVT.

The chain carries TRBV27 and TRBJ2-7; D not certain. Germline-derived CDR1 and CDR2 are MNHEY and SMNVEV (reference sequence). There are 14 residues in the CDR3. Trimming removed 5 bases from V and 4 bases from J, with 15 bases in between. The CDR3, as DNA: TGTGCCAGCAGTGGCTCGGTCCTCTCATACGAGCAGTACTTC. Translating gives CASSGSVLSYEQYF.

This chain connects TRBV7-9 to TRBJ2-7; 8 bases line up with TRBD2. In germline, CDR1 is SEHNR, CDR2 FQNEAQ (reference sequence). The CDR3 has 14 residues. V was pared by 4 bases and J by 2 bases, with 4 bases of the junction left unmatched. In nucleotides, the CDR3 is TGTGCCAGCAGCTCGGGACTAGAGACCTACGAGCAGTACTTC. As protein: CASSSGLETYEQYF.

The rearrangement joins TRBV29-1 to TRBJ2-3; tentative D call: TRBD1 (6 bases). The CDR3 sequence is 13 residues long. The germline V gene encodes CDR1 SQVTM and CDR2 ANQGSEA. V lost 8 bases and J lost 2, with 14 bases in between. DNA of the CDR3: TGCAGCATCACCGCAGGGGTCACAGATACGCAGTATTTT. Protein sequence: CSITAGVTDTQYF.

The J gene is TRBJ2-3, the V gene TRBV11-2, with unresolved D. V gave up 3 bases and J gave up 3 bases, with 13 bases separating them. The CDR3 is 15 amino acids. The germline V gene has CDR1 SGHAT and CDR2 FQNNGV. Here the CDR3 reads CASSFRRRRTDTQYF. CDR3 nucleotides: TGTGCCAGCAGCTTCCGGCGACGGAGAACAGATACGCAGTATTTT. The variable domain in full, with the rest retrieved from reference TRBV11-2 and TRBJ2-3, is EAGVAQSPRYKIIEKRQSVAFWCNPISGHATLYWYQQILGQGPKLLIQFQNNGVVDDSQLPKDRFSAERLKGVDSTLKIQPAKLEDSAVYLCASSFRRRRTDTQYFGPGTRLTVL.

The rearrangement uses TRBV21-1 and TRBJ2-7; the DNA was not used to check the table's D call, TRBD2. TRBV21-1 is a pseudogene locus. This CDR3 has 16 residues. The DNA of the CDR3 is TGTGCCAGCAGCTTATCCAGGGGAGGGCCAGTCCACGAGCAGTACTTC. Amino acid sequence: CASSLSRGGPVHEQYF.

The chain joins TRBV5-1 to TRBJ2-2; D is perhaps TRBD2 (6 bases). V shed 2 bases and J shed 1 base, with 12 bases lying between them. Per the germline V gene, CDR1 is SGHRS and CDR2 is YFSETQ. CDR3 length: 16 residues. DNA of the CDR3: TGCGCCAGCAGCTTTCTAGTGGGAGGGAACACCGGGGAGCTGTTTTTT. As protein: CASSFLVGGNTGELFF.

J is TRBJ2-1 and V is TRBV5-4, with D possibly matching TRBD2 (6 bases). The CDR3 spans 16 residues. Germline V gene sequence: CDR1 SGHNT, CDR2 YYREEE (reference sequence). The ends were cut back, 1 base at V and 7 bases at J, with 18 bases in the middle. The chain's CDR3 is CASSLKVGGIGNEQFF. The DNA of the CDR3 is TGTGCCAGCAGCTTGAAGGTGGGCGGGATTGGGAATGAGCAGTTCTTC.

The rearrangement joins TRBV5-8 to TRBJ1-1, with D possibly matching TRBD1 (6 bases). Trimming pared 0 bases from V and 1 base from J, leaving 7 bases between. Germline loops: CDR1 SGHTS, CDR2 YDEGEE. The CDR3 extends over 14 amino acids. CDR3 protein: CASSLGGQNTEAFF. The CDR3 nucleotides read TGTGCCAGCAGCTTGGGGGGACAGAACACTGAAGCTTTCTTT.

The CDR3 DNA reads as TGTGCCAGCAGCTTAAGCGGAGGCCCCTCCTACGAGCAGTACTTC. Translation gives CASSLSGGPSYEQYF. The chain recombines TRBV11-2 with TRBJ2-7; maybe TRBD2 (5 bases). The length of the CDR3 is 15 residues. Per the germline V gene, CDR1 is SGHAT and CDR2 is FQNNGV. Trimming removed 2 bases from V and 0 bases from J, with 11 bases in between.

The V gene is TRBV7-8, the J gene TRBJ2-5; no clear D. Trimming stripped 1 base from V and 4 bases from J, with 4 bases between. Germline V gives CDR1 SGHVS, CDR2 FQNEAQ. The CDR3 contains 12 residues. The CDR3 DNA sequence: TGTGCCAGCAGCTTAGTGGGAGAGACCCAGTACTTC. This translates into CASSLVGETQYF.

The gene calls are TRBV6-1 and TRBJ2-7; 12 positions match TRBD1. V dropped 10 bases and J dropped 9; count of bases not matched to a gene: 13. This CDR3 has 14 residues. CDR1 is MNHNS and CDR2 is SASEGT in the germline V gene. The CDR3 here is CATQWDRGRRTQYF. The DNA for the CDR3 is TGTGCCACTCAGTGGGACAGGGGGCGAAGAACGCAGTACTTC.

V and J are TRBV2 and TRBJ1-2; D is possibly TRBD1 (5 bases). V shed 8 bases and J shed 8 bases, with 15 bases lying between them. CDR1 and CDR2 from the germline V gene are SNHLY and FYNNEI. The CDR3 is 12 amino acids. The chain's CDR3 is CASGLFGDGYTF. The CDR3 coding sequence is TGTGCCAGCGGTCTTTTCGGGGACGGCTACACCTTC.

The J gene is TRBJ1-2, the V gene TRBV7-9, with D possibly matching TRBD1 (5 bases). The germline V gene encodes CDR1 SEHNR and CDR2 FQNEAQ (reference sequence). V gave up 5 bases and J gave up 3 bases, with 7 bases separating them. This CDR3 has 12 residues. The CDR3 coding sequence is TGTGCCAGCAGCGGGGGGGACTATGGCTACACCTTC. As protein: CASSGGDYGYTF.

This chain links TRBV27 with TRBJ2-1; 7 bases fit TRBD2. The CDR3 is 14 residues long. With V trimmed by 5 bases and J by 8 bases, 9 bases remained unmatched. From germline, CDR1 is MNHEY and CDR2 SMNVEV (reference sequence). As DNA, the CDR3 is TGTGCCAGCAGTCGGGGCGGGAGAGTCTATGAGCAGTTCTTC. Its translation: CASSRGGRVYEQFF.

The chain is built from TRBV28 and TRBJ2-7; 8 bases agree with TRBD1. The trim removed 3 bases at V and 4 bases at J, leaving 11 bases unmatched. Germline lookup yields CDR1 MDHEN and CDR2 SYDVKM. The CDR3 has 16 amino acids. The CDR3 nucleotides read TGTGCCAGCAGTTTCAGGGCCAGGGGGCGATTTTACGAGCAGTACTTC. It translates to CASSFRARGRFYEQYF.

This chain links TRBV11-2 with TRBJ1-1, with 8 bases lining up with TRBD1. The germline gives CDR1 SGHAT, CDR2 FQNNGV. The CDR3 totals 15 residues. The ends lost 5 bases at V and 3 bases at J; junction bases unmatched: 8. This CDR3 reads CASSQPGQEYTEAFF. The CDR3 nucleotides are TGTGCCAGCAGCCAACCGGGACAGGAGTACACTGAAGCTTTCTTT.

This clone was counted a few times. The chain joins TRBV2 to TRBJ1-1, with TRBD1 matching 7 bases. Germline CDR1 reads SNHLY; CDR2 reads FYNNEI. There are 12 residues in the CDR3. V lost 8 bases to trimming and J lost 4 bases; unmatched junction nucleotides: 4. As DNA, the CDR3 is TGTGCCAGCCAGGGGGATCTCACTGAAGCTTTCTTT. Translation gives CASQGDLTEAFF.

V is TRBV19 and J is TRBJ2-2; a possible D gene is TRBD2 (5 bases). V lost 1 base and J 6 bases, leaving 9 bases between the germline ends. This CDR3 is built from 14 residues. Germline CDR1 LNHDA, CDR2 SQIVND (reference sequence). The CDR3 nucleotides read TGTGCCAGTAGTATAGGATGGGAGCCCGGGGAGCTGTTTTTT. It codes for CASSIGWEPGELFF.

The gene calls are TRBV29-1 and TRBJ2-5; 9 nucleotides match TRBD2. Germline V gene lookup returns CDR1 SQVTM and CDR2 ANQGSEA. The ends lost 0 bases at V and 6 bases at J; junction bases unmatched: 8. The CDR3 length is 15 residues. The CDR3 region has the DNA TGCAGCGTTGAAGATCGTGCGGGAGGGCCGCAGACCCAGTACTTC. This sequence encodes CSVEDRAGGPQTQYF.

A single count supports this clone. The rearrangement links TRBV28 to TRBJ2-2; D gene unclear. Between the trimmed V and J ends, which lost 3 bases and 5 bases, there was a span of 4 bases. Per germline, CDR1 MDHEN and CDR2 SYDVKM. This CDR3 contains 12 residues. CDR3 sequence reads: CASSFATGELFF. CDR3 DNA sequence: TGTGCCAGCAGTTTCGCAACCGGGGAGCTGTTTTTT.